The 26 T cell receptor beta chains below all came from one sample that was sequenced in a study of cytomegalovirus exposure and HLA in healthy donors (dated by TCRdb to about 2017). The library was made by the immunoSEQ multiplex PCR assay. The multiplex PCR relied on a mix of 60 forward primers for TCR Vbeta segments and 13 reverse primers for TCR Jbeta segments. TCRdb mirrors the immuneACCESS table, restricted to in-frame sequences. Some clones are absent from its copies; in checked studies, under half trace to an unresolved V gene, and the reason for the others is unknown. This sample's records show 55,000 to 85,000 clones. The top ten clones comprise around 3.8% of the sample. Sequenced material: PBMCs. The origin of the receptors is a female donor in good health and CMV-seropositive.

This sequence joins TRBV25-1 and TRBJ2-2; 8 nucleotides agree with TRBD1. The CDR3 runs 15 residues. With V trimmed by 2 bases and J by 7 bases, 6 bases remained unmatched. The germline V gene encodes CDR1 MGHDK and CDR2 SYGVNS. Here the CDR3 reads CASSEQGAESGELFF. The CDR3 nucleotides are TGTGCCAGCAGTGAACAGGGGGCGGAGAGCGGGGAGCTGTTTTTT.

The gene calls are TRBV9 and TRBJ2-5, with 7 bases aligning to TRBD1. Germline V lookup: CDR1 SGDLS, CDR2 YYNGEE. The CDR3 runs to 15 residues. Trimming at V came to 0 bases and at J to 4 bases, leaving 6 bases not matched to a gene. The CDR3 sequence: CASSVAIQGRETQYF. The CDR3 bases are TGTGCCAGCAGCGTAGCGATACAGGGGCGAGAGACCCAGTACTTC.

The rearrangement uses TRBV11-2 and TRBJ2-4; D possibly corresponds to TRBD1 (6 bases). Germline CDR1 reads SGHAT; CDR2 reads FQNNGV. The CDR3 is made up of 18 amino acids. Trimming removed 5 bases at V and 0 bases at J, with 20 bases between. CDR3 DNA sequence: TGTGCCAGCAGCCCTATACCAGGGACATTTTCAGCCAAAAACATTCAGTACTTC. It translates to CASSPIPGTFSAKNIQYF.

The J gene is TRBJ2-1, the V gene TRBV4-3; D is possibly TRBD2 (5 bases). V was trimmed by 1 base and J by 8 bases, leaving 15 bases between them. The CDR3 has 15 amino acids. Germline lookup yields CDR1 LGHNA and CDR2 YSLEER. For the CDR3, the DNA is TGCGCCAGCAGCCAAGCGGTGGGTTACGGGGATGAGCAGTTCTTC. Protein: CASSQAVGYGDEQFF.

The chain has TRBV7-9 and TRBJ1-1, with D tentatively TRBD1 (6 bases). The V gene's germline CDR1 is SEHNR and CDR2 FQNEAQ (reference sequence). The CDR3 spans 18 residues. V lost 5 bases and J lost 6, with 28 bases in between. Here the CDR3 DNA reads TGTGCCAGCAGCATGACTCTGGGGGGGGCACAGGGATTCGCTGAAGCTTTCTTT. It codes for CASSMTLGGAQGFAEAFF. The complete variable domain, with remaining parts taken from reference TRBV7-9 and TRBJ1-1, reads DTGVSQNPRHKITKRGQNVTFRCDPISEHNRLYWYRQTLGQGPEFLTYFQNEAQLEKSRLLSDRFSAERPKGSFSTLEIQRTEQGDSAMYLCASSMTLGGAQGFAEAFFGQGTRLTVV.

The chain is built from TRBV5-1 and TRBJ1-2; D is unresolved. Trimming pared 2 bases from V and 4 bases from J, leaving 9 bases between. The CDR3 covers 13 residues. The V gene's germline CDR1 is SGHRS and CDR2 YFSETQ. The CDR3 nucleotides read TGCGCCAGCAGCTTTGAGGGTGGCTATGGCTACACCTTC. Its translation: CASSFEGGYGYTF.

The chain joins TRBV6-5 to TRBJ1-2, with 8 bases lining up with TRBD1. CDR1 MNHEY and CDR2 SVGAGI come from the germline V gene. The V gene end was trimmed by 6 bases and the J gene end by 0 bases; junction bases not matched to a gene: 6. This CDR3 has 15 residues. Here the CDR3 reads CASRFQGAANYGYTF. The CDR3 nucleotides read TGTGCCAGCAGGTTCCAGGGGGCAGCTAACTATGGCTACACCTTC.

The rearrangement uses TRBV6-4 and TRBJ2-4, with D unresolved. V was cut by 6 bases and J by 0 bases, with 12 bases left in between. In germline, CDR1 is MRHNA, CDR2 SNTAGT. CDR3 length equals 15 residues. The CDR3 reads CASRNLRLAKNIQYF. The CDR3 coding sequence is TGTGCCAGCAGAAACTTGCGTCTAGCCAAAAACATTCAGTACTTC.

This chain connects TRBV18 to TRBJ1-3; D might be TRBD1 (6 bases). This CDR3 spans 17 amino acids. Germline CDR1 reads KGHSH; CDR2 reads LQKENI. V was pared by 1 base and J by 0 bases, with 13 bases between. CDR3 coding DNA: TGTGCCAGCTCACCACGGACAGCGTTAGACTCTGGAAACACCATATATTTT. Its translation: CASSPRTALDSGNTIYF.

The V call is TRBV18, the J call TRBJ2-2, with 8 bases that match TRBD1. Trimming cost V 5 bases and J 6 bases; bases outside gene matches: 8. The CDR3 spans 15 residues. Germline CDR1 reads KGHSH; CDR2 reads LQKENI. CDR3 protein: CASSGRQGISGELFF. DNA for the CDR3: TGTGCCAGCTCAGGGCGACAGGGGATATCCGGGGAGCTGTTTTTT.

The chain joins TRBV7-2 to TRBJ2-3; D is ambiguous. The CDR3 totals 12 residues. With 1 base removed from V and 7 bases from J, the gap between germline ends came to 6 bases. The germline V gene encodes CDR1 SGHTA and CDR2 FQGNSA. CDR3 sequence: CASSLGAYTQYF. DNA of the CDR3: TGTGCCAGCAGCTTAGGGGCGTATACGCAGTATTTT.

Comment on this clone: At one end, the junction sequence differs from germline, possibly due to a read error. Within the sample, other DNA sequences also encode this same CDR3. The V gene is TRBV18, the J gene TRBJ2-5; 13 bases match TRBD2. This CDR3 is 16 amino acids long. Germline V gene sequence: CDR1 KGHSH, CDR2 LQKENI. The DNA for the CDR3 is TGTGCTAGCTCATCGGGACTAGCGGGGCGACAAGAGACCCAGTACTTC. It yields the protein CASSSGLAGRQETQYF.

The chain uses TRBV11-3 and TRBJ2-7, with 8 bases identical to TRBD1. Germline V gene data show CDR1 as SGHNT and CDR2 as YENEEA. There are 15 residues in the CDR3. Trimming cost V 8 bases and J 0 bases; bases outside gene matches: 9. This chain's CDR3 is CASQRWDRPSYEQYF. CDR3 coding DNA: TGTGCCAGCCAGAGGTGGGACAGGCCCTCCTACGAGCAGTACTTC.

The chain carries TRBV7-8 and TRBJ2-5; 8 bases fit TRBD2. Per germline, CDR1 SGHVS and CDR2 FQNEAQ. With 3 bases clipped from V and 6 bases from J, the junction kept 9 bases outside the gene matches. The CDR3 contains 15 residues. CDR3 amino acids: CASSLAGGLKKTQYF. CDR3 sequence (DNA): TGTGCCAGCAGCTTGGCGGGGGGACTCAAAAAGACCCAGTACTTC.

Note on this clone: The sample contains more than one DNA sequence encoding this CDR3. The chain couples TRBV28 to TRBJ1-1, with a tentative D call TRBD1 (6 bases). CDR3 length: 14 amino acids. The germline V and J ends were trimmed by 6 bases and 0 bases, with 11 bases remaining between them. Germline lookup yields CDR1 MDHEN and CDR2 SYDVKM. This chain's CDR3 is CASSSTGLNTEAFF. The CDR3, as DNA: TGTGCCAGCAGCTCGACAGGATTGAACACTGAAGCTTTCTTT. The complete variable domain, with remaining parts taken from reference TRBV28 and TRBJ1-1, reads DVKVTQSSRYLVKRTGEKVFLECVQDMDHENMFWYRQDPGLGLRLIYFSYDVKMKEKGDIPEGYSVSREKKERFSLILESASTNQTSMYLCASSSTGLNTEAFFGQGTRLTVV.

V is TRBV27 and J is TRBJ1-5, with TRBD1 identical over 8 bases. This CDR3 has 15 amino acids. Germline CDR1 MNHEY, CDR2 SMNVEV (reference sequence). J gave up 3 bases and V 4 bases, and 5 bases lay outside the gene matches. This CDR3 is CASSWSGGHNQPQHF. The DNA for the CDR3 is TGTGCCAGCAGTTGGTCAGGGGGCCACAATCAGCCCCAGCATTTT.

This chain connects TRBV21-1 to TRBJ2-7; TRBD2 is the table's D call and was not checked against the DNA. TRBV21-1 is labeled a pseudogene. The CDR3 length is 13 residues. CDR3 in DNA: TGTGCCAGCAGCTATGGCGGAGCCTACGAGCAGTACTTC. Encoded protein: CASSYGGAYEQYF.

V usage is TRBV11-3 and J usage is TRBJ2-2; D is possibly TRBD1 (5 bases). CDR3 size: 13 residues. Germline assignment: CDR1 SGHNT and CDR2 YENEEA. The V end lost 2 bases, the J end lost 8 bases, and 9 bases lay between the germline ends. The chain's CDR3 is CASSLRGTGELFF. The CDR3 bases are TGTGCCAGCAGCTTAAGGGGTACTGGGGAGCTGTTTTTT.

This sequence joins TRBV6-1 and TRBJ1-2; D unresolved. CDR1 and CDR2 (germline): MNHNS, SASEGT. V shed 2 bases and J shed 1 base, with 11 bases lying between them. This CDR3 comprises 15 residues. The CDR3 is CASSESGSVNYGYTF. In nucleotides, the CDR3 is TGTGCCAGCAGTGAATCCGGGTCGGTTAACTATGGCTACACCTTC.

This chain uses TRBV4-1 with TRBJ2-7, with 7 positions matching TRBD1. Germline V CDR1 and CDR2: MGHRA, YSYEKL. This CDR3 region has 15 residues. The ends lost 5 bases at V and 2 bases at J; junction bases unmatched: 9. The CDR3 reads CASSEGADLAYEQYF. In nucleotides, the CDR3 is TGCGCCAGCAGCGAGGGGGCGGATTTGGCCTACGAGCAGTACTTC.

V is TRBV6-1 and J is TRBJ1-5; D is perhaps TRBD1 (6 bases). Trimming pared 5 bases from V and 0 bases from J, leaving 11 bases between. Germline V CDR1 and CDR2: MNHNS, SASEGT. This CDR3 has 15 residues. CDR3 sequence (DNA): TGTGCCAGCAGTCCGGGACAAATTAGCAATCAGCCCCAGCATTTT. It yields the protein CASSPGQISNQPQHF.

The rearrangement uses TRBV28 and TRBJ2-1; D might be TRBD1 (5 bases). The CDR3 contains 16 residues. The V gene lost 3 bases and the J gene lost 0 bases, with 12 bases spanning the gap. CDR1 and CDR2 from the germline V gene are MDHEN and SYDVKM. The CDR3: CASSLATESSYNEQFF. CDR3 bases: TGTGCCAGCAGTTTGGCGACAGAGAGCTCCTACAATGAGCAGTTCTTC. The full variable domain, completed using reference TRBV28 and TRBJ2-1, is DVKVTQSSRYLVKRTGEKVFLECVQDMDHENMFWYRQDPGLGLRLIYFSYDVKMKEKGDIPEGYSVSREKKERFSLILESASTNQTSMYLCASSLATESSYNEQFFGPGTRLTVL.

On this clone: Other DNA variants within this sample encode the same CDR3. The V and J genes are TRBV7-9 and TRBJ2-7; 9 bases fit TRBD2. The CDR3 spans 16 residues. Trimming removed 5 bases from V and 6 bases from J; junction bases left unmatched: 14. From germline, CDR1 is SEHNR and CDR2 FQNEAQ (reference sequence). CDR3: CASSHKWGGRGIEQYF. In DNA, the CDR3 is TGTGCCAGCAGCCACAAATGGGGCGGGAGGGGGATCGAGCAGTACTTC. Full variable domain (rest looked up from reference TRBV7-9 and TRBJ2-7): DTGVSQNPRHKITKRGQNVTFRCDPISEHNRLYWYRQTLGQGPEFLTYFQNEAQLEKSRLLSDRFSAERPKGSFSTLEIQRTEQGDSAMYLCASSHKWGGRGIEQYFGPGTRLTVT.

The chain links TRBV6-1 to TRBJ2-7, with D perhaps matching TRBD2 (6 bases). CDR1 and CDR2 from the germline V gene are MNHNS and SASEGT. V shed 10 bases and J shed 3 bases, with 13 bases lying between them. The CDR3 loop spans 12 amino acids. CDR3 sequence reads: CANGDSFYEQYF. As DNA, the CDR3 is TGTGCCAACGGGGACTCTTTCTACGAGCAGTACTTC.

J is TRBJ1-1 and V is TRBV9; D is unclear. CDR1 and CDR2 (germline): SGDLS, YYNGEE. The CDR3 is 16 residues long. Trimming stripped 4 bases from V and 1 base from J, with 17 bases between. The CDR3 DNA follows: TGTGCCAGCAGCCTCCCCCCTATCGGGGAGAACACTGAAGCTTTCTTT. This encodes CASSLPPIGENTEAFF.

This rearrangement joins TRBV4-3 to TRBJ1-2, with 8 bases aligning to TRBD1. Per the germline V gene, CDR1 is LGHNA and CDR2 is YSLEER. The junction had 8 bases not matched to a gene; V was cut back by 0 bases and J by 2 bases. The CDR3 has 17 amino acids. CDR3 in DNA: TGCGCCAGCAGCCAAGATGCCGCTGGACAGGGCAACTATGGCTACACCTTC. Amino acid sequence: CASSQDAAGQGNYGYTF.